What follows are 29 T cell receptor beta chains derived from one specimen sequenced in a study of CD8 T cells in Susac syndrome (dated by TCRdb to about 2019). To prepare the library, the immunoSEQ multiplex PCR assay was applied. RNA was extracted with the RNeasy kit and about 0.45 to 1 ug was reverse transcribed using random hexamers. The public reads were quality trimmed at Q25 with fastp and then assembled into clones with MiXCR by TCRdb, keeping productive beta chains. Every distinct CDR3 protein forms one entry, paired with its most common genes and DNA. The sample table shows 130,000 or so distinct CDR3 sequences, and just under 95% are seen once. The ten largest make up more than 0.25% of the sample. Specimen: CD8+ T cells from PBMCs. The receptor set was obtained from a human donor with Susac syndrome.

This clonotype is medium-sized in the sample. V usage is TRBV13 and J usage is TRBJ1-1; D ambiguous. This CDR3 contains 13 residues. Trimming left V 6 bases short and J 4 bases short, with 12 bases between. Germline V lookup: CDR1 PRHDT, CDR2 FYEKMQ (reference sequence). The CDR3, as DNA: TGTGCCAGCAGTTATGGGGTTAGCACTGAAGCTTTCTTT. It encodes CASSYGVSTEAFF.

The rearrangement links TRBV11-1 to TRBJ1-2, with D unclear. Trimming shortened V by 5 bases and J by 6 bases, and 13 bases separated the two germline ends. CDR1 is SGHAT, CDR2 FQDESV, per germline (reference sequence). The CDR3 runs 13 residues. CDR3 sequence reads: CASSPRPDDGYTF. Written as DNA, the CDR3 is TGTGCCAGCAGCCCCCGACCGGACGATGGCTACACCTTC.

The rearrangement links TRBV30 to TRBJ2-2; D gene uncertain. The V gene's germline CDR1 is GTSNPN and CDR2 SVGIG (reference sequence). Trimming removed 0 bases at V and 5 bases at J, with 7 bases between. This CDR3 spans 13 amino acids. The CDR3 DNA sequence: TGTGCCTGGAGTGTAGGTGGAACCGGGGAGCTGTTTTTT. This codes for CAWSVGGTGELFF. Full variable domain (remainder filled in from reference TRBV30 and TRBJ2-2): SQTIHQWPATLVQPVGSPLSLECTVEGTSNPNLYWYRQAAGRGLQLLFYSVGIGQISSEVPQNLSASRPQDRQFILSSKKLLLSDSGFYLCAWSVGGTGELFFGEGSRLTVL.

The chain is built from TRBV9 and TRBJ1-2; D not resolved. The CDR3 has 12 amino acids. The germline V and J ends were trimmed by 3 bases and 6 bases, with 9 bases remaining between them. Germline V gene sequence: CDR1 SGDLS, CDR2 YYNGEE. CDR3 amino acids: CASSAVQDGYTF. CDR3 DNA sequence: TGTGCCAGCAGCGCGGTCCAGGATGGCTACACCTTC.

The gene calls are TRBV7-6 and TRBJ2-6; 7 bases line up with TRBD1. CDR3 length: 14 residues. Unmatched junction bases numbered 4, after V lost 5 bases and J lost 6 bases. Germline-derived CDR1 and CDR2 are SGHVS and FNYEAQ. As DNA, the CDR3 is TGTGCCAGCAGCGTCGGGACAGCGGCCAACGTCCTGACTTTC. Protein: CASSVGTAANVLTF.

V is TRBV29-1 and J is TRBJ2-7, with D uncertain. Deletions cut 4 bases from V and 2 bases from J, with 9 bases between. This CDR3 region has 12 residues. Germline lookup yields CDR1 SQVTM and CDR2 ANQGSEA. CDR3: CSVVQPPYEQYF. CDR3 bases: TGCAGCGTTGTACAGCCCCCCTACGAGCAGTACTTC.

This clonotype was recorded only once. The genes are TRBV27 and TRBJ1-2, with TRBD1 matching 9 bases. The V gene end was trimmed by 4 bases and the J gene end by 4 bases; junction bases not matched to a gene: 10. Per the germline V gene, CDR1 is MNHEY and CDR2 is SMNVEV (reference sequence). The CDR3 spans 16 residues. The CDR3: CASSYYGTGPTYGYTF. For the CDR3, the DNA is TGTGCCAGCAGTTATTACGGGACAGGGCCCACCTATGGCTACACCTTC.

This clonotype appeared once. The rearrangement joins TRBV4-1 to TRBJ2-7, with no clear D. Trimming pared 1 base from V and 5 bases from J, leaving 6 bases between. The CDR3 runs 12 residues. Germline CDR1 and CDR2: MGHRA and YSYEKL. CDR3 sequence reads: CASSQGVNEQYF. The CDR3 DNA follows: TGCGCCAGCAGCCAAGGGGTTAACGAGCAGTACTTC.

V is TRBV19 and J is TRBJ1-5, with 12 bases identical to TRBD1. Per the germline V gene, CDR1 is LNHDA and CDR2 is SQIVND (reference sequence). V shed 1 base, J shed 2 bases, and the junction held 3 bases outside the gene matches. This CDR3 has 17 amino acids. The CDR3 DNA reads TGTGCCAGTAGTATAGCGGGGACAGGGGGCGGCAATCAGCCCCAGCATTTT. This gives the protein CASSIAGTGGGNQPQHF.

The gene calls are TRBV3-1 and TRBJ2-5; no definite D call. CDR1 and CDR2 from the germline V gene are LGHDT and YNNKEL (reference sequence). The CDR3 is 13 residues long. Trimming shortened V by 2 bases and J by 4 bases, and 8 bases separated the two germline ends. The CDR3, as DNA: TGTGCCAGCAGCCAACACCCAGGAGAGACCCAGTACTTC. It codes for CASSQHPGETQYF.

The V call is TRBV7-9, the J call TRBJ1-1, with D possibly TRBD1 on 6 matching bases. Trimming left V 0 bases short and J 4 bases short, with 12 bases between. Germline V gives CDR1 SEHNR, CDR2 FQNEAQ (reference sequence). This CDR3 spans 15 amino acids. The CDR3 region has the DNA TGTGCCAGCAGCTTAGCAGCACAGGGCGGCACTGAAGCTTTCTTT. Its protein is CASSLAAQGGTEAFF.

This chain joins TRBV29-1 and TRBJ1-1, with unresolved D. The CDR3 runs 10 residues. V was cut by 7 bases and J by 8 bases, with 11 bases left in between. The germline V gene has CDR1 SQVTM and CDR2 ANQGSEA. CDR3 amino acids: CSAEDGEAFF. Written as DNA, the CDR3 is TGCAGCGCCGAAGACGGGGAAGCTTTCTTT.

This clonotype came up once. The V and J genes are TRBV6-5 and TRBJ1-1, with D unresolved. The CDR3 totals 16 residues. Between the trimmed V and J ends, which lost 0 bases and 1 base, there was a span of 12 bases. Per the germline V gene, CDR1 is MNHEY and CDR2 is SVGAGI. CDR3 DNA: TGTGCCAGCAGTTACTCGATAGGAGCCGCGAACACTGAAGCTTTCTTT. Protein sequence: CASSYSIGAANTEAFF.

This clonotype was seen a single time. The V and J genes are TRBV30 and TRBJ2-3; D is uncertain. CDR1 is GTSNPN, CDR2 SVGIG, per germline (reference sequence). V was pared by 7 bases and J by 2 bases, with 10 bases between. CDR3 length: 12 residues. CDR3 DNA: TGTGCCTACGCGAAGTCCACAGATACGCAGTATTTT. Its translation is CAYAKSTDTQYF.

In nucleotides, the CDR3 is TGTGCCAGCAGTTTAGGCCGGAGTCAGCCCCAGCATTTT. It codes for CASSLGRSQPQHF. The chain couples TRBV12-3 or TRBV12-4 to TRBJ1-5; D is ambiguous. This CDR3 contains 13 residues. V was shortened by 1 base and J by 6 bases, with 7 bases between the two germline ends.

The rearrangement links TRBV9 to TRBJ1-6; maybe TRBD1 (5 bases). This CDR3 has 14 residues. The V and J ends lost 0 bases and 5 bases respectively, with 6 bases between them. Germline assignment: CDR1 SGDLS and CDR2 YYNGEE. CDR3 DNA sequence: TGTGCCAGCAGCGTAGGGGGGGATAATTCACCCCTCCACTTT. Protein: CASSVGGDNSPLHF.

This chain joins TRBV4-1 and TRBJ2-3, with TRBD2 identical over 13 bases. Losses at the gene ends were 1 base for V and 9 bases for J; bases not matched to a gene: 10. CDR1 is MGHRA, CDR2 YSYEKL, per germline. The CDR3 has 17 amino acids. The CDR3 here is CASSQAQLAGGPATQYF. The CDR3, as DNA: TGCGCCAGCAGCCAAGCCCAACTAGCGGGGGGGCCCGCAACGCAGTATTTT.

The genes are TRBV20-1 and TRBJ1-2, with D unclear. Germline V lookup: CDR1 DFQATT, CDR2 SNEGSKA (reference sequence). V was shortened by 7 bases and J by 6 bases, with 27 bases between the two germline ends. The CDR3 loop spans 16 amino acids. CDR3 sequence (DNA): TGCAGTGTTTCGGGAACCCTTCAGGAAACAATAGATGGCTACACCTTC. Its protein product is CSVSGTLQETIDGYTF.

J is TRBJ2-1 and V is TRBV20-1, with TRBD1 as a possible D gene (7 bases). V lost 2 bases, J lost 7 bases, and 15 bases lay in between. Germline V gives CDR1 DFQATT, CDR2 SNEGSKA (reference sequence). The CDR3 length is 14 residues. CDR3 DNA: TGCAGTGCTAGAATGGAGGGGGCACGGAATGAGCAGTTCTTC. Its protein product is CSARMEGARNEQFF.

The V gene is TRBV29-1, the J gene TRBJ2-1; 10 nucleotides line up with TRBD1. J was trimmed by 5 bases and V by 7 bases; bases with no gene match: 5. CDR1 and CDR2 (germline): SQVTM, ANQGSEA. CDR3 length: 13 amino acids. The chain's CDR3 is CSAAGTGDNEQFF. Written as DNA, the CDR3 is TGCAGCGCCGCCGGGACAGGGGACAATGAGCAGTTCTTC.

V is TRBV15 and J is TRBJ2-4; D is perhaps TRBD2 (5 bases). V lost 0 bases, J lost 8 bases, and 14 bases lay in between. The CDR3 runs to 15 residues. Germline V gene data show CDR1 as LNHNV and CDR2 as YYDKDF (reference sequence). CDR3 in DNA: TGTGCCACCAGCAGAGATTCGGCGGAGGAGGACATTCAGTACTTC. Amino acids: CATSRDSAEEDIQYF.

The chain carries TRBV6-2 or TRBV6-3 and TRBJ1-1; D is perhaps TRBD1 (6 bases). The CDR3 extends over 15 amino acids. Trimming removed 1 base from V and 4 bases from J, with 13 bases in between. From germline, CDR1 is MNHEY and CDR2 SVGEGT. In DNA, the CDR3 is TGTGCCAGCAGTTACTTGAGGGGAGGGGGCACTGAAGCTTTCTTT. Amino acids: CASSYLRGGGTEAFF.

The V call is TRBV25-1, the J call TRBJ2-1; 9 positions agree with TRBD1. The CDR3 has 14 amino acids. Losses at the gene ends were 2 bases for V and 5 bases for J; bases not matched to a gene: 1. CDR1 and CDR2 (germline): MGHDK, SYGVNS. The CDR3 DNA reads TGTGCCAGCAGTGAAGGGACAGGGCACAATGAGCAGTTCTTC. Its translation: CASSEGTGHNEQFF.

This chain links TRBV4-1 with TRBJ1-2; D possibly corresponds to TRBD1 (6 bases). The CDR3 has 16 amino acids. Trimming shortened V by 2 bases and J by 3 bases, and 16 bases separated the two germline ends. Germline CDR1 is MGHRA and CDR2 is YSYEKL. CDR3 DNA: TGCGCCAGCAGCCAATTTGGCGGGGGCTCTGACTATGGCTACACCTTC. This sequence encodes CASSQFGGGSDYGYTF.

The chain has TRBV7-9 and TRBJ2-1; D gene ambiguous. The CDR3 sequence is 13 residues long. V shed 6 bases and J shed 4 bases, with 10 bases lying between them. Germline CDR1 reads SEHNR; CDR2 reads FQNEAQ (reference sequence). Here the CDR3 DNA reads TGTGCCAGCAGAGATAGGGAATACAATGAGCAGTTCTTC. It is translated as CASRDREYNEQFF.

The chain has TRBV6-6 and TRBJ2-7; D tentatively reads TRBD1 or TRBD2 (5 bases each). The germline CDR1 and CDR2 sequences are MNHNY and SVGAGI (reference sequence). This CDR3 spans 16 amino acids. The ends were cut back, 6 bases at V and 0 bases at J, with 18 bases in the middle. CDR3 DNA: TGTGCCAGCAGACCAAGCACCGGGACGGGCTCCTACGAGCAGTACTTC. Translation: CASRPSTGTGSYEQYF.

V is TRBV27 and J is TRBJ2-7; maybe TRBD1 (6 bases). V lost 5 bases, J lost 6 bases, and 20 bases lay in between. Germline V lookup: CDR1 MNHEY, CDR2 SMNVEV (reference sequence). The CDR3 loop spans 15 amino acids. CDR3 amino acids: CASSPLGARAGEQYF. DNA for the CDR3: TGTGCCAGCAGTCCCCTGGGGGCCCGGGCTGGCGAGCAGTACTTC.

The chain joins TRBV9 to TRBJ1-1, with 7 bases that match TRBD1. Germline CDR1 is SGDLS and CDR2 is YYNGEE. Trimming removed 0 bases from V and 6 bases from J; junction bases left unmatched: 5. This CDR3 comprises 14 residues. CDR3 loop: CASSVEGGVSEAFF. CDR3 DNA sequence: TGTGCCAGCAGCGTAGAAGGGGGCGTTTCTGAAGCTTTCTTT.

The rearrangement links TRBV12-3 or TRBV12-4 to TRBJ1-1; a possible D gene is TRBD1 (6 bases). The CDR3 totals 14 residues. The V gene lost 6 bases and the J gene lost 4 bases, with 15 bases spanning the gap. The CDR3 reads CASRSEGGSTEAFF. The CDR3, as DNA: TGTGCCAGCAGATCTGAGGGGGGGAGCACTGAAGCTTTCTTT.